This T cell receptor beta chain was identified in a study of immunodeficiency (dated by TCRdb to the late 2010s). For context, the study as a whole: Repertoire analysis was done to look for VDJ recombination defects and oligoclonality. What the research found in general, with its limitations: In the entropy comparisons of patients versus healthy controls, patients were shown as n=3 (open circles), and an effect on thymic development was only suggested as possible. V-J pairing and productive entropy of CD4+ T cells appeared to be similar between patients and controls. Severe oligoclonality, judged by top-100 and total clonotype frequencies, was seen in patient CD8+ but not CD4+ T cells.

To note about this clone: Its antigen is currently not known. Nothing much larger sits one base from this clone, and base qualities are not available.

Genomic DNA was extracted with the QIAamp DNA Blood Mini Kit and sent for immunoSEQ repertoire analysis. Multiplex PCR was used to amplify CDR3 regions from a standard amount of genomic DNA template. An Illumina platform was used to sequence the PCR products. Per the source publication's procedure: Sequences were mapped to a reference, using V, D and J gene definitions from IMGT. To get rid of PCR and sequencing errors, closely related sequences were merged using a nearest-neighbor clustering algorithm. V, D and J usage in productive unique and total sequences was analyzed using ImmunoSEQ Analyzer tools and R version 3.6.1. The source is immuneACCESS, and TCRdb retained only in-frame sequences with V and J called. Part of the clones is not carried over; for the studies checked, unresolved V genes explain less than half of this, and the remainder is unexplained. V, J and clone size reflect that table, while D and trimming were determined from the DNA. A total of hundreds of clones appear in this sample, 85% to 95% of them only once. The ten largest clones take up about 2% of the sample.

V lost 8 bases and J lost 7 bases; the stretch between them is 14 bases long. Taken from cysteine to phenylalanine, the CDR3 has 11 residues. This entry keeps only the CDR3 DNA: 33 bases, framed from base 1. CDR1 and CDR2, per the germline V gene (reference sequence), are GTSNPN and SVGIG. Before TCR sequencing, CD3+CD4+ T cells were sorted out of fresh PBMCs. The origin of this receptor is a human donor in good health. Sequenced input: CD4+ T cells from blood. The receptor chain draws on TRBV30 and TRBJ2-5, with a tentative D call of TRBD1 or TRBD2, each matching 5 bases. The nucleotide sequence reads TGTGCCCGAGGGGACCAGGGGACCCAGTACTTC. It translates to CARGDQGTQYF.